Each of the 32 T cell receptor beta chains below was sequenced from the same sample in a study of shared clonotypes between healthy human individuals (dated by TCRdb to the early 2020s). Libraries were prepared through the immunoSEQ multiplex PCR assay. The clones in this table, taken by TCRdb from immuneACCESS, are in-frame only. Not every clone is retained; where verified, under half of the shortfall comes from an unresolved V gene, and the cause of the rest is unknown. The sample yields about 2.1 million clones; around 95% were counted once. The biggest ten clones account for approximately 1.7% of the sample. CD8 naive samples consisted of CD45RO-negative cells that were positively selected for CCR7, yielding a CD45RA+CCR7+ population without TemRA cells. The sequenced material came from naive CD8+ T cells from PBMCs. The cell subset or site label of this sample denotes: CD45RA+CCR7+. The receptors were gathered from a man aged 18 to 35 in good health. Some clones in this sample may be carry-over from other donors' samples.

The V gene is TRBV7-9, the J gene TRBJ2-7; the match to TRBD1 covers 11 bases. Germline V gene data show CDR1 as SEHNR and CDR2 as FQNEAQ (reference sequence). The CDR3 consists of 15 residues. The ends lost 4 bases at V and 7 bases at J; junction bases unmatched: 9. The CDR3 reads CASSWDGDRGKEQYF. The CDR3 nucleotides read TGTGCCAGCAGCTGGGATGGGGACAGGGGGAAAGAGCAGTACTTC.

This chain links TRBV7-2 with TRBJ2-2; 9 positions agree with TRBD2. Germline V gene lookup returns CDR1 SGHTA and CDR2 FQGNSA. Trimming removed 8 bases from V and 4 bases from J; junction bases left unmatched: 17. The CDR3 sequence is 18 residues long. CDR3 DNA: TGTGCCAGCCGCCCCCCCTGGGCGGGAGGGCCGAGCACCGGGGAGCTGTTTTTT. It translates to CASRPPWAGGPSTGELFF.

The rearrangement links TRBV19 to TRBJ2-7, with D perhaps given as TRBD1 or TRBD2 (5 bases each). The V gene's germline CDR1 is LNHDA and CDR2 SQIVND (reference sequence). The CDR3 extends over 14 amino acids. Trimming took off 3 bases at V and 0 bases at J, with 9 bases between the two ends. For the CDR3, the DNA is TGTGCCAGTAGTATGTGGGGGTTCTCCTACGAGCAGTACTTC. Protein product: CASSMWGFSYEQYF. Full variable domain (remainder filled in from reference TRBV19 and TRBJ2-7): DGGITQSPKYLFRKEGQNVTLSCEQNLNHDAMYWYRQDPGQGLRLIYYSQIVNDFQKGDIAEGYSVSREKKESFPLTVTSAQKNPTAFYLCASSMWGFSYEQYFGPGTRLTVT.

The chain employs TRBV4-1 and TRBJ2-3; TRBD1 might be the D (6 bases). The CDR3 is 18 amino acids. V lost 3 bases and J 4 bases, leaving 23 bases between the germline ends. Germline V CDR1 and CDR2: MGHRA, YSYEKL. CDR3 DNA: TGCGCCAGCAGCCAGTCTGCCGGGACATCTCTTAGGTCAGATACGCAGTATTTT. This sequence encodes CASSQSAGTSLRSDTQYF.

The V and J genes are TRBV6-1 and TRBJ2-2, with TRBD2 matching 10 bases. The trim removed 2 bases at V and 1 base at J, leaving 4 bases unmatched. The V gene's germline CDR1 is MNHNS and CDR2 SASEGT. The CDR3 is 17 amino acids. The chain's CDR3 is CASSEPTSGWNTGELFF. The CDR3 coding sequence is TGTGCCAGCAGTGAACCGACTAGCGGGTGGAACACCGGGGAGCTGTTTTTT.

The chain links TRBV6-1 to TRBJ2-7; D may be TRBD2 (5 bases). In germline, CDR1 is MNHNS, CDR2 SASEGT. Between the trimmed V and J ends, which lost 2 bases and 7 bases, there was a span of 15 bases. CDR3 length: 14 amino acids. The CDR3 nucleotides are TGTGCCAGCAGTGAAATCATTCGGGGTGGTGAGCAGTACTTC. This codes for CASSEIIRGGEQYF.

V gene TRBV4-3 combines with J gene TRBJ2-3; either TRBD1 or TRBD2 may fit D (5 bases each). The germline V and J ends were trimmed by 0 bases and 3 bases, with 16 bases remaining between them. The CDR3 has 17 amino acids. The V gene's germline CDR1 is LGHNA and CDR2 YSLEER. In nucleotides, the CDR3 is TGCGCCAGCAGCCAAGAAATGACGGGATGGGGGACAGATACGCAGTATTTT. Amino acids: CASSQEMTGWGTDTQYF.

The genes are TRBV5-6 and TRBJ2-7, with D perhaps TRBD2 (5 bases). With 4 bases removed from V and 0 bases from J, the gap between germline ends came to 11 bases. In germline, CDR1 is SGHDT, CDR2 YYEEEE. This CDR3 spans 14 amino acids. For the CDR3, the DNA is TGTGCCAGCAGCGGGGAGCTCTCCTCCTACGAGCAGTACTTC. It codes for CASSGELSSYEQYF.

The rearrangement joins TRBV6-8 to TRBJ2-7; TRBD2 aligns across 10 bases. V was clipped by 4 bases and J by 0 bases; unmatched bases: 3. CDR1 is MNHGY and CDR2 is SAAAGT in the germline V gene. The CDR3 loop spans 15 amino acids. CDR3 bases: TGTGCCAGCAGTTGGGGGACTAGCGACTCCTACGAGCAGTACTTC. As protein: CASSWGTSDSYEQYF.

The chain couples TRBV6-1 to TRBJ2-7, with D maybe TRBD1 (5 bases). CDR1 is MNHNS and CDR2 is SASEGT in the germline V gene. This CDR3 comprises 16 residues. V lost 0 bases, J lost 0 bases, and 12 bases lay in between. This chain's CDR3 is CASSEARQGSSYEQYF. The CDR3 DNA is TGTGCCAGCAGTGAAGCTCGGCAGGGATCCTCCTACGAGCAGTACTTC.

This clone was seen only once. Other DNA sequences of this sample code for an identical CDR3. This sequence joins TRBV5-1 and TRBJ1-2, with TRBD1 as a possible D gene (6 bases). Trimming shortened V by 5 bases and J by 6 bases, and 8 bases separated the two germline ends. Germline assignment: CDR1 SGHRS and CDR2 YFSETQ. The CDR3 is made up of 11 amino acids. CDR3 DNA sequence: TGCGCCAGCAGTCCAGGGGATGGCTACACCTTC. Protein product: CASSPGDGYTF.

This clone came up once. This chain uses TRBV27 with TRBJ2-7; weak D call: TRBD1 (5 bases). Trimming took 5 bases from V and 1 from J, leaving 21 bases between them. This CDR3 region has 17 residues. Looked up from germline, CDR1 is MNHEY and CDR2 is SMNVEV (reference sequence). In DNA, the CDR3 is TGTGCCAGCAGTCTCCAGGGTCCCCGGGCCGGATCCTACGAGCAGTACTTC. Its translation is CASSLQGPRAGSYEQYF.

This rearrangement joins TRBV28 to TRBJ2-7; 13 bases agree with TRBD2. V trimming: 6 bases; J trimming: 4 bases; junction bases outside the gene matches: 12. CDR3 size: 17 residues. CDR1 and CDR2 (germline): MDHEN, SYDVKM. CDR3 bases: TGTGCCAGCAGCCCGGTAGGACTAGCGGGAGTGTCTTACGAGCAGTACTTC. As protein: CASSPVGLAGVSYEQYF.

The chain is built from TRBV11-2 and TRBJ2-2; D perhaps matches TRBD1 (6 bases). The V and J ends lost 5 bases and 1 base respectively, with 8 bases between them. CDR1 and CDR2 from the germline V gene are SGHAT and FQNNGV. The CDR3 spans 14 residues. The CDR3 reads CASSNRVNTGELFF. The CDR3 DNA follows: TGTGCCAGCAGCAACAGGGTGAACACCGGGGAGCTGTTTTTT. Full variable domain (rest looked up from reference TRBV11-2 and TRBJ2-2): EAGVAQSPRYKIIEKRQSVAFWCNPISGHATLYWYQQILGQGPKLLIQFQNNGVVDDSQLPKDRFSAERLKGVDSTLKIQPAKLEDSAVYLCASSNRVNTGELFFGEGSRLTVL.

The chain links TRBV2 to TRBJ2-3; TRBD2 agrees at 10 bases. CDR3 length: 15 residues. The germline V gene encodes CDR1 SNHLY and CDR2 FYNNEI. J lost 1 base, V lost 6 bases, and 4 bases had no gene match. The CDR3 reads CASRGLAGGTDTQYF. The DNA for the CDR3 is TGTGCCAGCAGGGGGCTAGCGGGAGGCACAGATACGCAGTATTTT.

The chain joins TRBV5-6 to TRBJ2-1, with no clear D. Germline V gene lookup returns CDR1 SGHDT and CDR2 YYEEEE. This CDR3 has 14 residues. V was trimmed by 0 bases and J by 3 bases, leaving 7 bases between them. In DNA form, the CDR3 reads TGTGCCAGCAGCTTGGTCCCGGGCTACAATGAGCAGTTCTTC. It codes for CASSLVPGYNEQFF. Variable domain in full (rest from reference TRBV5-6 and TRBJ2-1): DAGVTQSPTHLIKTRGQQVTLRCSPKSGHDTVSWYQQALGQGPQFIFQYYEEEERQRGNFPDRFSGHQFPNYSSELNVNALLLGDSALYLCASSLVPGYNEQFFGPGTRLTVL.

This clone was observed once. The genes are TRBV7-9 and TRBJ2-2; perhaps TRBD2 as D (5 bases). The CDR3 covers 15 residues. The V and J ends lost 4 bases and 2 bases respectively, with 11 bases between them. Germline V gene lookup returns CDR1 SEHNR and CDR2 FQNEAQ (reference sequence). The CDR3 protein is CASSSYRENTGELFF. The CDR3 nucleotides read TGTGCCAGCAGCTCATACCGGGAAAACACCGGGGAGCTGTTTTTT.

The chain has TRBV7-9 and TRBJ2-3; 10 nucleotides agree with TRBD2. The CDR3 contains 18 residues. Germline trimming cut 1 base from V and 2 bases from J; bases unmatched to any gene: 9. From germline, CDR1 is SEHNR and CDR2 FQNEAQ (reference sequence). The CDR3 DNA sequence: TGTGCCAGCAGCTTAGAAGTTGGGACTAGCGCGTCCACAGATACGCAGTATTTT. This gives the protein CASSLEVGTSASTDTQYF. Drawing the rest from reference TRBV7-9 and TRBJ2-3, the complete variable domain is DTGVSQNPRHKITKRGQNVTFRCDPISEHNRLYWYRQTLGQGPEFLTYFQNEAQLEKSRLLSDRFSAERPKGSFSTLEIQRTEQGDSAMYLCASSLEVGTSASTDTQYFGPGTRLTVL.

This rearrangement joins TRBV5-1 to TRBJ2-3; TRBD2 matches at 12 bases. The CDR3 length is 16 residues. Per the germline V gene, CDR1 is SGHRS and CDR2 is YFSETQ. V lost 5 bases and J lost 3; bases outside the gene matches: 7. This CDR3 reads CASRERLAGVTDTQYF. The CDR3 coding sequence is TGCGCCAGCAGAGAGAGACTAGCGGGAGTGACAGATACGCAGTATTTT.

The chain combines TRBV14 with TRBJ2-2; D not certain. This CDR3 contains 16 residues. V gave up 0 bases and J gave up 1 base, with 9 bases separating them. CDR1 and CDR2 (germline): SGHDN, FVKESK. CDR3 loop: CASSQDDQENTGELFF. CDR3 nucleotide sequence: TGTGCCAGCAGCCAAGATGACCAGGAGAACACCGGGGAGCTGTTTTTT.

This rearrangement joins TRBV4-3 to TRBJ2-7, with D unclear. Trimming cost V 0 bases and J 3 bases, with 6 bases left between them. The CDR3 runs to 13 residues. Germline V gene sequence: CDR1 LGHNA, CDR2 YSLEER. In nucleotides, the CDR3 is TGCGCCAGCAGCCAAGACGAGGACTACGAGCAGTACTTC. It specifies CASSQDEDYEQYF.

Remarks on this clone: Relative to the germline gene, one junction end is altered; a read error may explain this. Different DNA sequences within this sample yield the same CDR3. The chain recombines TRBV27 with TRBJ2-7; tentatively, D is TRBD2 (6 bases). Germline V CDR1 and CDR2: MNHEY, SMNVEV (reference sequence). The CDR3 is 14 residues long. Here the CDR3 DNA reads TGTGCCAGTAGTTTAGCCGGGAGCCGCTACGAGCAGTACTTC. It is translated as CASSLAGSRYEQYF.

The rearrangement joins TRBV19 to TRBJ2-7; D gene unclear. The germline V and J ends were trimmed by 3 bases and 2 bases, with 11 bases remaining between them. The CDR3 is made up of 14 amino acids. CDR1 LNHDA and CDR2 SQIVND come from the germline V gene (reference sequence). CDR3 nucleotide sequence: TGTGCCAGTAGTATGGGTGGCGGCGCCTACGAGCAGTACTTC. Its protein product is CASSMGGGAYEQYF.

V is TRBV28 and J is TRBJ2-1; TRBD2 aligns across 12 bases. The trim removed 1 base at V and 8 bases at J, leaving 15 bases unmatched. CDR3 length: 19 amino acids. Germline V gives CDR1 MDHEN, CDR2 SYDVKM. CDR3 region: CASSLLDGRTSGDDYEQFF. The CDR3 region has the DNA TGTGCCAGCAGTTTATTGGATGGCCGGACTAGCGGGGACGATTATGAGCAGTTCTTC.

This clone was detected once. This CDR3 is CASTADSNQPQHF. CDR3 coding DNA: TGTGCCAGCACCGCGGATAGCAATCAGCCCCAGCATTTT. The chain uses TRBV6-6 and TRBJ1-5, with D uncertain. CDR1 and CDR2 (germline): MNHNY, SVGAGI (reference sequence). The CDR3 is 13 residues long. V was pared by 7 bases and J by 0 bases, with 7 bases between.

V gene TRBV11-2 combines with J gene TRBJ2-5; the match to TRBD1 covers 7 bases. The CDR3 loop spans 15 amino acids. CDR1 SGHAT and CDR2 FQNNGV come from the germline V gene. J was trimmed by 0 bases and V by 4 bases; bases with no gene match: 5. CDR3 loop: CASSSTGNHQETQYF. Here the CDR3 DNA reads TGTGCCAGCAGCTCGACAGGGAACCACCAAGAGACCCAGTACTTC.

V is TRBV29-1 and J is TRBJ1-2; TRBD1 matches 8 bases. This CDR3 is built from 16 residues. Looked up from germline, CDR1 is SQVTM and CDR2 is ANQGSEA. V dropped 1 base and J dropped 3; count of bases not matched to a gene: 10. DNA of the CDR3: TGCAGCGTTGAAGGAAACCGACAGGGGCCTTACTATGGCTACACCTTC. Its translation is CSVEGNRQGPYYGYTF. The full variable domain, its missing parts supplied by reference TRBV29-1 and TRBJ1-2, is SAVISQKPSRDICQRGTSLTIQCQVDSQVTMMFWYRQQPGQSLTLIATANQGSEATYESGFVIDKFPISRPNLTFSTLTVSNMSPEDSSIYLCSVEGNRQGPYYGYTFGSGTRLTVV.

The rearrangement joins TRBV6-6 to TRBJ1-5, with D perhaps matching TRBD1 (6 bases). Germline V gene data show CDR1 as MNHNY and CDR2 as SVGAGI (reference sequence). This CDR3 has 13 residues. Trimming took 8 bases from V and 0 from J, leaving 8 bases between them. CDR3: CASLRGSNQPQHF. Here the CDR3 DNA reads TGTGCCAGCCTCAGGGGTAGCAATCAGCCCCAGCATTTT.

The rearrangement joins TRBV18 to TRBJ1-1; D uncertain. Germline V gene lookup returns CDR1 KGHSH and CDR2 LQKENI. The length of the CDR3 is 16 residues. Trimming left V 1 base short and J 6 bases short, with 18 bases between. The CDR3 sequence is CASSPRFGEGDAEAFF. Written as DNA, the CDR3 is TGTGCCAGCTCACCACGATTCGGCGAAGGCGACGCTGAAGCTTTCTTT.

The sample holds one count of this clone. The V and J genes are TRBV9 and TRBJ1-5, with 8 bases fitting TRBD1. The CDR3 runs to 15 residues. Per the germline V gene, CDR1 is SGDLS and CDR2 is YYNGEE. V shed 4 bases, J shed 4 bases, and the junction held 7 bases outside the gene matches. Here the CDR3 DNA reads TGTGCCAGCAGCCCGCGATGGGACAGGAATCAGCCCCAGCATTTT. Encoded protein: CASSPRWDRNQPQHF.

The rearrangement joins TRBV27 to TRBJ2-1; 11 nucleotides line up with TRBD2. The CDR3 length is 17 residues. V lost 5 bases, J lost 3 bases, and 9 bases stayed unmatched. Germline assignment: CDR1 MNHEY and CDR2 SMNVEV (reference sequence). The CDR3 DNA sequence: TGTGCCAGCAGTCAACGAGAGCTAGCGGGAGGCTACAATGAGCAGTTCTTC. Residues: CASSQRELAGGYNEQFF.

This clone was observed a single time. The CDR3 coding sequence is TGTGCCAGCAGCTTCGGGAAGGGGGAGAGTATGAGCTACACCTTC. Residues: CASSFGKGESMSYTF. The genes are TRBV7-9 and TRBJ1-2; D may be TRBD1 (6 bases). Germline V gene lookup returns CDR1 SEHNR and CDR2 FQNEAQ (reference sequence). This CDR3 region has 15 residues. Trimming cost V 3 bases and J 9 bases, with 20 bases left between them.